One T cell receptor beta chain is described in this entry. This specimen belongs to a study of blood T cell repertoires in COVID-19. The CDR3 contains 15 residues. Germline V gene sequence: CDR1 SGHDN, CDR2 FVKESK. The ends lost 3 bases at V and 4 bases at J; junction bases unmatched: 5. Per the original data handling: Using reference gene primer amplification, nucleated cell counts were estimated. The method was immunoSEQ multiplex PCR; TCRdb's version includes in-frame clones alone and lacks a portion of them. V and J calls plus clone size are reproduced from that table; the DNA served to infer D and trimming. The sample has fewer than 20,000 clones, about four fifths seen once.

V gene TRBV14 combines with J gene TRBJ2-2, with 7 bases lining up with TRBD2. The clonotype comes from a man aged 40-49 years with active or convalescent COVID-19. Material for sequencing was peripheral blood. CDR3 protein: CASSHPGEGTGELFF. CDR3 nucleotides: TGTGCCAGCAGCCATCCTGGGGAGGGCACCGGGGAGCTGTTTTTT.